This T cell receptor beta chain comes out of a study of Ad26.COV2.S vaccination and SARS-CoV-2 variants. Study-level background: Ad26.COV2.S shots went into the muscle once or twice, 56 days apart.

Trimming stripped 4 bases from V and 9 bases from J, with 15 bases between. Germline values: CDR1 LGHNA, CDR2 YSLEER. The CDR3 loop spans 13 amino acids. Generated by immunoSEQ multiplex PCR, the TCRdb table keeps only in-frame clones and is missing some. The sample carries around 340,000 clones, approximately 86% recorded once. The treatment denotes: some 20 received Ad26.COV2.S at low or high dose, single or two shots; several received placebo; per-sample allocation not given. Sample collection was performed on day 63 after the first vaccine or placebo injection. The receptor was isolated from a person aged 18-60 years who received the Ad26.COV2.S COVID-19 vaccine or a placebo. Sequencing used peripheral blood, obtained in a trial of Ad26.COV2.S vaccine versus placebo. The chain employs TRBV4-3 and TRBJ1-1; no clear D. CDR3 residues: CASSPAGRLKAFF. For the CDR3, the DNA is TGCGCCAGCAGCCCGGCGGGCCGGTTGAAAGCTTTCTTT.